These 2 T cell receptor beta chains originate from one sample sequenced in a study of T-cell reconstitution after alpha-beta-depleted transplantation in children. Unique molecular identifiers were incorporated during preparation of the TCRbeta library. TCRdb passed the PCR reads through MiXCR, listing each CDR3 protein once. The sample lists roughly 200,000 distinct CDR3 sequences; roughly 15% were seen once. The input for sequencing was PBMCs from the stem cell graft donor, taken from the stem cell graft. All receptors derive from a human donor who donated a stem cell graft to a child with acute lymphoblastic leukemia.

This clonotype was seen more than once but under ten times. The chain has TRBV12-3 or TRBV12-4 and TRBJ2-1, with no clear D. The CDR3 contains 15 residues. The germline V and J ends were trimmed by 0 bases and 1 base, with 7 bases remaining between them. The CDR3 sequence: CASSLAVTSYNEQFF. Written as DNA, the CDR3 is TGTGCCAGCAGTTTAGCAGTAACTTCCTACAATGAGCAGTTCTTC.

This clonotype is medium-sized within its sample. V is TRBV10-1 and J is TRBJ2-5, with D possibly TRBD2 on 6 matching bases. The CDR3 consists of 11 residues. With 10 bases removed from V and 5 bases from J, the gap between germline ends came to 11 bases. Germline V gene lookup returns CDR1 WNHNN and CDR2 SYGVQD (reference sequence). CDR3 in amino acids: CATPREETQYF. The CDR3 bases are TGCGCCACCCCCCGGGAGGAGACCCAGTACTTC.